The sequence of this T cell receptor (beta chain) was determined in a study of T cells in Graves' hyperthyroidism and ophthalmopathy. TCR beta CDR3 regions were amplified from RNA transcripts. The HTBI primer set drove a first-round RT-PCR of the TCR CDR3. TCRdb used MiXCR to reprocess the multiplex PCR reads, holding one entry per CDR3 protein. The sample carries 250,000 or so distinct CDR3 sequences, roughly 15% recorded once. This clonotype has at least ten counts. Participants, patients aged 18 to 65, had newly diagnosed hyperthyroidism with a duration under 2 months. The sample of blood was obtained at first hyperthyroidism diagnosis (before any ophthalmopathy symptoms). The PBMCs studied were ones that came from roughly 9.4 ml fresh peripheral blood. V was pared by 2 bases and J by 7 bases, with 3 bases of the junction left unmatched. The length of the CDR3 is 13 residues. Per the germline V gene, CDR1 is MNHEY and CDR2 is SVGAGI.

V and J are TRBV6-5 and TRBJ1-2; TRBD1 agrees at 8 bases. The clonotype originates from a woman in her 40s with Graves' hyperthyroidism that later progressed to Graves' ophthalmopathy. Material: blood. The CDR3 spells CASSYGGQGGYTF. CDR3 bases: TGTGCCAGCAGTTACGGCGGACAGGGTGGCTACACCTTC.